The 17 T cell receptor beta chains in this list originate from one sample, sequenced in a study of vaccination effects on CD4 cells after COVID-19. Sequencing used immunoSEQ multiplex PCR; TCRdb keeps in-frame clones, though not all of them. The sample contains 70,000 to 95,000 clones, roughly four fifths of which appear only once. CD4+ T cells specific for antigen were expanded with viral peptide pools by the ViraFEST assay before sequencing. Having been cultured for roughly 9 days, the cells underwent CD4+ T cell isolation. No antigen is known for these receptors. The sequencing here drew on CD4+ T cells from PBMCs cultured with HCoV-229E spike peptides, taken before COVID-19 vaccination. The receptors originated from a human donor who received a COVID-19 vaccine.

The chain carries TRBV5-1 and TRBJ2-1, with D possibly matching TRBD1 (5 bases). This CDR3 spans 13 amino acids. The germline V and J ends were trimmed by 7 bases and 5 bases, with 13 bases remaining between them. CDR1 and CDR2 from the germline V gene are SGHRS and YFSETQ. For the CDR3, the DNA is TGCGCCAGCTCGGAACAGGTTAACAATGAGCAGTTCTTC. It codes for CASSEQVNNEQFF.

This clone was observed a single time. The chain carries TRBV10-3 and TRBJ1-6; D not certain. The length of the CDR3 is 16 residues. V was clipped by 0 bases and J by 0 bases, with 6 bases between them. CDR1 and CDR2 (germline): ENHRY, SYGVKD. The CDR3, as DNA: TGTGCCATCAGTGAGTCTTCGGGCTCCTATAATTCACCCCTCCACTTT. Protein product: CAISESSGSYNSPLHF.

V gene TRBV6-5 combines with J gene TRBJ2-3; 8 nucleotides match TRBD1. The CDR3 totals 14 residues. Looked up from germline, CDR1 is MNHEY and CDR2 is SVGAGI. Trimming cost V 6 bases and J 5 bases; bases outside gene matches: 7. This CDR3 is CASSGQGQGDTQYF. As DNA, the CDR3 is TGTGCCAGCAGCGGACAGGGACAAGGAGATACGCAGTATTTT.

This sequence joins TRBV6-5 and TRBJ1-4, with 7 bases that match TRBD1. Trimming removed 6 bases from V and 2 bases from J; junction bases left unmatched: 6. The CDR3 is made up of 15 amino acids. Germline assignment: CDR1 MNHEY and CDR2 SVGAGI. The DNA for the CDR3 is TGTGCCAGCAGCCCAACAGGGGTGACTAATGAAAAACTGTTTTTT. Protein product: CASSPTGVTNEKLFF.

A few counts support this clone. The chain joins TRBV3-1 (or the pseudogene TRBV3-2) to TRBJ1-1; no clear D. Trimming removed 1 base from V and 4 bases from J, with 13 bases in between. Germline-derived CDR1 and CDR2 are LGHDT and YNNKEL (reference sequence). CDR3 length: 15 residues. This chain's CDR3 is CASSQAATWGTEAFF. The CDR3, as DNA: TGTGCCAGCAGCCAAGCGGCTACTTGGGGCACTGAAGCTTTCTTT.

The V gene is TRBV5-4, the J gene TRBJ1-4; the match to TRBD1 covers 9 bases. V lost 9 bases, J lost 8 bases, and 8 bases stayed unmatched. Germline loops: CDR1 SGHNT, CDR2 YYREEE (reference sequence). The CDR3 spans 13 residues. This chain's CDR3 is CATQTGGKEKLFF. In DNA, the CDR3 is TGTGCCACACAAACAGGGGGCAAAGAAAAACTGTTTTTT.

This clone came up once. The gene calls are TRBV28 and TRBJ1-1, with 8 bases lining up with TRBD1. The germline gives CDR1 MDHEN, CDR2 SYDVKM. V gave up 6 bases and J gave up 1 base; unmatched junction bases: 7. CDR3 length: 15 amino acids. CDR3 sequence: CASRLGDRRNTEAFF. CDR3 DNA: TGTGCCAGCAGATTAGGGGACAGGAGGAACACTGAAGCTTTCTTT.

This clone was seen a few times. The chain is built from TRBV2 and TRBJ1-4; no clear D. Germline CDR1 is SNHLY and CDR2 is FYNNEI. This CDR3 is 11 amino acids long. The V end was cut by 4 bases, the J end by 7 bases, with 4 bases between. This chain's CDR3 is CASSVREKLFF. The CDR3, as DNA: TGTGCCAGCAGTGTACGTGAAAAACTGTTTTTT.

J is TRBJ1-3 and V is TRBV5-1; 8 nucleotides agree with TRBD1. The ends lost 4 bases at V and 3 bases at J; junction bases unmatched: 3. Germline V lookup: CDR1 SGHRS, CDR2 YFSETQ. The CDR3 length is 14 residues. In DNA form, the CDR3 reads TGCGCCAGCAGCCCGACAGGGGTTGGAAACACCATATATTTT. Encoded protein: CASSPTGVGNTIYF.

The chain uses TRBV3-1 (or the pseudogene TRBV3-2) and TRBJ1-5; 7 nucleotides align to TRBD1. Germline V gene data show CDR1 as LGHDT and CDR2 as YNNKEL (reference sequence). The CDR3 consists of 17 residues. The J segment lost 0 bases and the V segment lost 1 base, leaving 6 bases of the junction unmatched. This chain's CDR3 is CASSQGQGTISNQPQHF. The CDR3 DNA follows: TGTGCCAGCAGCCAAGGACAGGGTACCATTAGCAATCAGCCCCAGCATTTT.

The rearrangement links TRBV19 to TRBJ2-1; TRBD2 agrees at 12 bases. This CDR3 is built from 17 residues. With 4 bases clipped from V and 9 bases from J, the junction kept 13 bases outside the gene matches. Germline CDR1 and CDR2: LNHDA and SQIVND (reference sequence). This CDR3 is CASSTFQTSGGSGEQFF. The CDR3 nucleotides read TGTGCCAGTAGTACCTTTCAGACTAGCGGGGGAAGCGGTGAGCAGTTCTTC.

The chain combines TRBV7-2 with TRBJ1-1, with D unclear. Per germline, CDR1 SGHTA and CDR2 FQGNSA. This CDR3 spans 13 amino acids. Trimming pared 6 bases from V and 4 bases from J, leaving 12 bases between. In DNA form, the CDR3 reads TGTGCCAGCAGTTCTGGCATGATCACTGAAGCTTTCTTT. This gives the protein CASSSGMITEAFF.

The chain joins TRBV7-9 to TRBJ1-3, with 10 positions matching TRBD1. Trimming removed 6 bases from V and 0 bases from J; junction bases left unmatched: 2. Germline V CDR1 and CDR2: SEHNR, FQNEAQ (reference sequence). The CDR3 covers 15 residues. CDR3 protein: CASRGQGSSGNTIYF. The DNA for the CDR3 is TGTGCCAGCAGGGGACAGGGGAGCTCTGGAAACACCATATATTTT.

The chain carries TRBV18 and TRBJ2-1; 9 bases match TRBD1. CDR3 length: 18 residues. The V gene's germline CDR1 is KGHSH and CDR2 LQKENI. V shed 5 bases and J 0 bases; nucleotides not matched to a gene: 11. CDR3 in amino acids: CASSTGQGRRSSYNEQFF. The CDR3 nucleotides read TGTGCCAGCTCAACGGGACAGGGTAGAAGAAGCTCCTACAATGAGCAGTTCTTC. The variable domain in full, with the rest retrieved from reference TRBV18 and TRBJ2-1, is NAGVMQNPRHLVRRRGQEARLRCSPMKGHSHVYWYRQLPEEGLKFMVYLQKENIIDESGMPKERFSAEFPKEGPSILRIQQVVRGDSAAYFCASSTGQGRRSSYNEQFFGPGTRLTVL.

This clone was seen a handful of times. The CDR3 loop reads CATSYGRAQPQHF. The CDR3 DNA is TGTGCCACCAGTTATGGGCGGGCTCAGCCCCAGCATTTT. The chain combines TRBV15 with TRBJ1-5; D call uncertain. Germline-derived CDR1 and CDR2 are LNHNV and YYDKDF (reference sequence). The CDR3 consists of 13 residues. The V gene lost 6 bases and the J gene lost 6 bases, with 12 bases spanning the gap.

The V and J genes are TRBV29-1 and TRBJ2-1, with TRBD2 as a possible D gene (5 bases). This CDR3 is built from 14 residues. CDR1 SQVTM and CDR2 ANQGSEA come from the germline V gene. With 6 bases removed from V and 12 bases from J, the gap between germline ends came to 24 bases. In DNA form, the CDR3 reads TGCAGCGTGAGAGCGGACGCCTGGAAATGGGTGCAGTTCTTC. It is translated as CSVRADAWKWVQFF.

V usage is TRBV28 and J usage is TRBJ1-5; tentatively, D is TRBD1 (5 bases). With 2 bases removed from V and 7 bases from J, the gap between germline ends came to 18 bases. The CDR3 spans 16 residues. Germline loops: CDR1 MDHEN, CDR2 SYDVKM. The CDR3 reads CASSLNTGTPRQPQHF. CDR3 sequence (DNA): TGTGCCAGCAGTTTAAACACCGGGACCCCGAGGCAGCCCCAGCATTTT.